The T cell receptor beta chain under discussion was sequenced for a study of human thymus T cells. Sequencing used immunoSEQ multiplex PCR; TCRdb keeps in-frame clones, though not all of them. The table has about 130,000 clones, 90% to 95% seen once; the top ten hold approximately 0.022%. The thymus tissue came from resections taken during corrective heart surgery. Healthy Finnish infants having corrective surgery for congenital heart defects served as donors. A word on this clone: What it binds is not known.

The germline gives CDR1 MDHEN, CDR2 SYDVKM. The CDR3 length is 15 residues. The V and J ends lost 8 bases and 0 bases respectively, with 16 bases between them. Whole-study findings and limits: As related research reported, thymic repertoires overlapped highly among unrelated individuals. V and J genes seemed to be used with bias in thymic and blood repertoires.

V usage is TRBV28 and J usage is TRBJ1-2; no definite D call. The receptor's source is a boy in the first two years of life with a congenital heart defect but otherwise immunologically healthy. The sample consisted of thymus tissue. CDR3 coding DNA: TGTGCCAGCCATAAACCCGGGGATTCTAACTATGGCTACACCTTC. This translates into CASHKPGDSNYGYTF.